This passage covers 28 T cell receptor beta chains from one sample sequenced in a study of cytotoxic CD8 clonotypes in ibrutinib-treated CLL. TCRdb's table, derived via immunoSEQ multiplex PCR, lists solely in-frame clones and lacks some. The table lists more than 15,000 clones, 70% to 90% of them singletons. Sequences were derived from PBMCs, sampled before ibrutinib treatment. The receptors here all came from a human donor with chronic lymphocytic leukemia.

This chain links TRBV6-6 with TRBJ2-1; either TRBD1 or TRBD2 may fit D (5 bases each). This CDR3 contains 15 residues. In germline, CDR1 is MNHNY, CDR2 SVGAGI (reference sequence). V dropped 5 bases and J dropped 6 bases, with 17 bases sitting between them. The CDR3 loop is CASSRLSRDLNEQFF. CDR3 coding DNA: TGTGCCAGCAGTCGACTGTCCCGGGACCTCAATGAGCAGTTCTTC.

The J gene is TRBJ2-7, the V gene TRBV6-5; D is undetermined. Trimming pared 2 bases from V and 3 bases from J, leaving 11 bases between. Germline CDR1 is MNHEY and CDR2 is SVGAGI. The CDR3 runs to 14 residues. The CDR3 region has the DNA TGTGCCAGCAGTTACGGGGTACCGGTCTACGAGCAGTACTTC. Translated, it gives CASSYGVPVYEQYF.

This clone was picked up a small number of times. The chain links TRBV7-9 to TRBJ2-2; D is unclear. The germline gives CDR1 SEHNR, CDR2 FQNEAQ (reference sequence). V gave up 6 bases and J gave up 0 bases, with 14 bases separating them. The CDR3 consists of 16 residues. DNA of the CDR3: TGTGCCAGCAGTTCTCTCCGAGGTTCGAACACCGGGGAGCTGTTTTTT. This translates into CASSSLRGSNTGELFF.

The chain is built from TRBV6-6 and TRBJ1-4; D might be TRBD1 (6 bases). The germline V and J ends were trimmed by 5 bases and 10 bases, with 17 bases remaining between them. Germline V gives CDR1 MNHNY, CDR2 SVGAGI (reference sequence). The CDR3 spans 14 residues. Here the CDR3 DNA reads TGTGCCAGCAGTCAACAGGGTGTAGGGAGAAAACTGTTTTTT. The encoded protein is CASSQQGVGRKLFF.

CDR3 in DNA: TGTGCCAGCAGTTCTCCTGGGACAATTAGCTCCTACGAGCAGTACTTC. Encoded protein: CASSSPGTISSYEQYF. This chain connects TRBV28 to TRBJ2-7, with a weak D call TRBD1 (6 bases). Germline V gene sequence: CDR1 MDHEN, CDR2 SYDVKM. This CDR3 contains 16 residues. The ends were cut back, 4 bases at V and 0 bases at J, with 16 bases in the middle. The full variable domain, in which reference TRBV28 and TRBJ2-7 provide the parts outside the CDR3, is DVKVTQSSRYLVKRTGEKVFLECVQDMDHENMFWYRQDPGLGLRLIYFSYDVKMKEKGDIPEGYSVSREKKERFSLILESASTNQTSMYLCASSSPGTISSYEQYFGPGTRLTVT.

The V call is TRBV29-1, the J call TRBJ1-3; D remains ambiguous. Trimming shortened V by 5 bases and J by 0 bases, and 11 bases separated the two germline ends. Germline CDR1 and CDR2: SQVTM and ANQGSEA. This CDR3 is 14 amino acids long. This CDR3 is CSVIARGSGNTIYF. The CDR3 DNA reads as TGCAGCGTTATCGCTCGGGGCTCTGGAAACACCATATATTTT. Together with reference TRBV29-1 and TRBJ1-3, the CDR3 gives the full variable domain: SAVISQKPSRDICQRGTSLTIQCQVDSQVTMMFWYRQQPGQSLTLIATANQGSEATYESGFVIDKFPISRPNLTFSTLTVSNMSPEDSSIYLCSVIARGSGNTIYFGEGSWLTVV.

This rearrangement joins TRBV6-6 to TRBJ2-7; maybe TRBD1 (5 bases). Germline-derived CDR1 and CDR2 are MNHNY and SVGAGI (reference sequence). The CDR3 sequence is 11 residues long. Trimming removed 5 bases at V and 6 bases at J, with 8 bases between. The CDR3 is CASSQGLEQYF. As DNA, the CDR3 is TGTGCCAGCAGTCAGGGTCTCGAGCAGTACTTC.

The chain recombines TRBV29-1 with TRBJ2-1; 8 nucleotides line up with TRBD2. The junction had 12 bases not matched to a gene; V was cut back by 6 bases and J by 8 bases. Germline V gene lookup returns CDR1 SQVTM and CDR2 ANQGSEA. The CDR3 has 14 amino acids. The CDR3: CSVLEGGRLYEQFF. The CDR3 coding sequence is TGCAGCGTCCTAGAGGGCGGGAGGCTCTATGAGCAGTTCTTC.

The chain couples TRBV7-2 to TRBJ2-1, with no clear D. Per the germline V gene, CDR1 is SGHTA and CDR2 is FQGNSA. There are 14 residues in the CDR3. The V end lost 5 bases, the J end lost 4 bases, and 12 bases lay between the germline ends. Here the CDR3 reads CASSTTRTYNEQFF. In nucleotides, the CDR3 is TGTGCCAGCAGCACTACCCGAACTTACAATGAGCAGTTCTTC. Based on the CDR3 plus reference TRBV7-2 and TRBJ2-1, the full variable domain is GAGVSQSPSNKVTEKGKDVELRCDPISGHTALYWYRQSLGQGLEFLIYFQGNSAPDKSGLPSDRFSAERTGGSVSTLTIQRTQQEDSAVYLCASSTTRTYNEQFFGPGTRLTVL.

The chain is built from TRBV27 and TRBJ2-5; D gene ambiguous. Germline V CDR1 and CDR2: MNHEY, SMNVEV (reference sequence). The CDR3 spans 13 residues. V was clipped by 3 bases and J by 2 bases, with 7 bases between them. The CDR3 spells CASSLRRQETQYF. The CDR3 nucleotides are TGTGCCAGCAGTTTGCGCCGGCAAGAGACCCAGTACTTC.

The chain uses TRBV6-5 and TRBJ1-5; the D gene is possibly TRBD1 (6 bases). The germline CDR1 and CDR2 sequences are MNHEY and SVGAGI. The length of the CDR3 is 13 residues. V dropped 6 bases and J dropped 4 bases, with 10 bases sitting between them. Here the CDR3 reads CASSSDRNQPQHF. CDR3 coding DNA: TGTGCCAGCAGCTCGGACAGAAATCAGCCCCAGCATTTT.

This clone is deemed medium-sized. The V call is TRBV6-6, the J call TRBJ2-7, with 8 bases matching TRBD2. The junction had 3 bases not matched to a gene; V was cut back by 0 bases and J by 5 bases. The CDR3 runs to 14 residues. CDR1 is MNHNY, CDR2 SVGAGI, per germline (reference sequence). Here the CDR3 reads CASSYSPGRDEQYF. The CDR3 DNA reads TGTGCCAGCAGTTACTCTCCCGGGAGGGACGAGCAGTACTTC.

This rearrangement joins TRBV28 to TRBJ1-5; D unclear. V gave up 5 bases and J gave up 9 bases, with 8 bases separating them. The V gene's germline CDR1 is MDHEN and CDR2 SYDVKM. This CDR3 is 11 amino acids long. Here the CDR3 DNA reads TGTGCCAGCAGTCAAGCGGCGCCCCAGCATTTT. It yields the protein CASSQAAPQHF. Complete variable domain (other parts from reference TRBV28 and TRBJ1-5): DVKVTQSSRYLVKRTGEKVFLECVQDMDHENMFWYRQDPGLGLRLIYFSYDVKMKEKGDIPEGYSVSREKKERFSLILESASTNQTSMYLCASSQAAPQHFGDGTRLSIL.

This chain links TRBV19 with TRBJ2-7; D gene uncertain. CDR1 LNHDA and CDR2 SQIVND come from the germline V gene (reference sequence). The length of the CDR3 is 14 residues. The germline V and J ends were trimmed by 1 base and 3 bases, with 10 bases remaining between them. CDR3 in amino acids: CASSIGGLNYEQYF. The DNA for the CDR3 is TGTGCCAGTAGTATAGGTGGGCTCAACTACGAGCAGTACTTC.

J is TRBJ2-7 and V is TRBV7-2; the match to TRBD2 covers 9 bases. V gave up 4 bases and J gave up 5 bases; unmatched junction bases: 6. There are 14 residues in the CDR3. Germline V CDR1 and CDR2: SGHTA, FQGNSA. CDR3 protein: CASSSQGLAHEQYF. Here the CDR3 DNA reads TGTGCCAGCAGCTCCCAGGGACTAGCCCACGAGCAGTACTTC.

The gene calls are TRBV7-3 and TRBJ1-2; perhaps TRBD1 as D (6 bases). In germline, CDR1 is SGHTA, CDR2 FQGTGA. The CDR3 covers 19 residues. Trimming stripped 1 base from V and 4 bases from J, with 25 bases between. The CDR3 DNA reads as TGTGCCAGCAGCTTAATTTCGGGGGGCAATGCCCAGGGCCTCTATGGCTACACCTTC. This codes for CASSLISGGNAQGLYGYTF.

V gene TRBV28 combines with J gene TRBJ2-2, with D possibly TRBD1 on 7 matching bases. This CDR3 is 14 amino acids long. V dropped 8 bases and J dropped 4 bases, with 14 bases sitting between them. Germline values: CDR1 MDHEN, CDR2 SYDVKM. The DNA of the CDR3 is TGTGCCAGCGGACGACAGGGAGGCACCGGGGAGCTGTTTTTT. Translating gives CASGRQGGTGELFF. The full variable domain, its missing parts supplied by reference TRBV28 and TRBJ2-2, is DVKVTQSSRYLVKRTGEKVFLECVQDMDHENMFWYRQDPGLGLRLIYFSYDVKMKEKGDIPEGYSVSREKKERFSLILESASTNQTSMYLCASGRQGGTGELFFGEGSRLTVL.

The chain uses TRBV27 and TRBJ2-2; D remains ambiguous. V lost 6 bases, J lost 0 bases, and 5 bases lay in between. This CDR3 has 13 residues. Per germline, CDR1 MNHEY and CDR2 SMNVEV (reference sequence). The chain's CDR3 is CASRSSNTGELFF. The CDR3 DNA follows: TGTGCCAGCAGATCCTCGAACACCGGGGAGCTGTTTTTT.

The rearrangement links TRBV5-1 to TRBJ2-1; D not certain. This CDR3 region has 13 residues. The germline V gene encodes CDR1 SGHRS and CDR2 YFSETQ. The germline V and J ends were trimmed by 0 bases and 5 bases, with 6 bases remaining between them. The CDR3 coding sequence is TGCGCCAGCAGCTTGGAGATAGACAATGAGCAGTTCTTC. Translation gives CASSLEIDNEQFF.

This clone was found a few times. The CDR3 DNA follows: TGTGCCAGCACAGGGGCAGGGAATGAGCAGTTCTTC. It encodes CASTGAGNEQFF. This chain joins TRBV6-6 and TRBJ2-1; D possibly corresponds to TRBD1 (6 bases). V gave up 7 bases and J gave up 7 bases, with 11 bases separating them. Germline CDR1 MNHNY, CDR2 SVGAGI (reference sequence). The CDR3 is 12 residues long.

This clone has more than one count but fewer than ten. The chain recombines TRBV30 with TRBJ1-2; no definite D call. V shed 8 bases and J shed 8 bases, with 15 bases lying between them. The CDR3 totals 11 residues. Germline V gene data show CDR1 as GTSNPN and CDR2 as SVGIG (reference sequence). The CDR3 nucleotides read TGTGCCAAGGAACCTCCTGCAGGCTACACCTTC. This sequence encodes CAKEPPAGYTF.

This clone was seen just once. J is TRBJ2-3 and V is TRBV28; the D gene is possibly TRBD2 (6 bases). The V gene's germline CDR1 is MDHEN and CDR2 SYDVKM. The CDR3 has 12 amino acids. V was cut by 5 bases and J by 5 bases, with 8 bases left in between. DNA of the CDR3: TGTGCCAGCAGTACCGGGGGAGATACGCAGTATTTT. It encodes CASSTGGDTQYF.

This clone was picked up one time. The chain has TRBV6-5 and TRBJ1-1; possibly TRBD1 for D (6 bases). The CDR3 has 16 amino acids. CDR1 MNHEY and CDR2 SVGAGI come from the germline V gene. Trimming shortened V by 2 bases and J by 0 bases, and 13 bases separated the two germline ends. The CDR3 here is CASSYGRGQLNTEAFF. The DNA of the CDR3 is TGTGCCAGCAGTTACGGAAGAGGACAGTTGAACACTGAAGCTTTCTTT.

This chain uses TRBV14 with TRBJ1-3; tentative D call: TRBD1 (5 bases). V was clipped by 1 base and J by 0 bases, with 10 bases between them. Germline CDR1 and CDR2: SGHDN and FVKESK. CDR3 length: 16 amino acids. CDR3 loop: CASSQGWGSSGNTIYF. The DNA of the CDR3 is TGTGCCAGCAGCCAAGGATGGGGGAGCTCTGGAAACACCATATATTTT. Filled out from reference TRBV14 and TRBJ1-3, the complete variable domain reads EAGVTQFPSHSVIEKGQTVTLRCDPISGHDNLYWYRRVMGKEIKFLLHFVKESKQDESGMPNNRFLAERTGGTYSTLKVQPAELEDSGVYFCASSQGWGSSGNTIYFGEGSWLTVV.

V gene TRBV11-2 combines with J gene TRBJ2-4; D call uncertain. Per germline, CDR1 SGHAT and CDR2 FQNNGV. Trimming removed 2 bases from V and 4 bases from J, with 6 bases in between. The CDR3 is 13 amino acids. In DNA form, the CDR3 reads TGTGCCAGCAGCTTATGGGGAAAAAACATTCAGTACTTC. Translating it yields CASSLWGKNIQYF.

Sample share makes this clone medium-sized. The V gene is TRBV27, the J gene TRBJ1-1; 9 bases agree with TRBD1. Trimming at V came to 5 bases and at J to 1 base, leaving 5 bases not matched to a gene. The length of the CDR3 is 15 residues. Germline V CDR1 and CDR2: MNHEY, SMNVEV (reference sequence). The CDR3: CASSPSQGANTEAFF. The CDR3 DNA sequence: TGTGCCAGCAGTCCGTCACAGGGGGCGAACACTGAAGCTTTCTTT.

The genes are TRBV7-9 and TRBJ1-3; no firm D call. Trimming stripped 4 bases from V and 4 bases from J, with 14 bases between. The CDR3 is made up of 15 amino acids. In germline, CDR1 is SEHNR, CDR2 FQNEAQ (reference sequence). CDR3 nucleotide sequence: TGTGCCAGCAGCTATCGGCCGGAGGCAGGAAACACCATATATTTT. Translation: CASSYRPEAGNTIYF.

In regard to this clone: Additional DNA sequences in this sample encode the identical CDR3. V is TRBV28 and J is TRBJ2-7, with D possibly being TRBD1 or TRBD2 (6 bases each). Germline V gene sequence: CDR1 MDHEN, CDR2 SYDVKM. The ends were cut back, 3 bases at V and 3 bases at J, with 9 bases in the middle. CDR3 size: 13 residues. DNA for the CDR3: TGTGCCAGCAGTTTGGGGGGCCTCTACGAGCAGTACTTC. This sequence encodes CASSLGGLYEQYF. Drawing the rest from reference TRBV28 and TRBJ2-7, the complete variable domain is DVKVTQSSRYLVKRTGEKVFLECVQDMDHENMFWYRQDPGLGLRLIYFSYDVKMKEKGDIPEGYSVSREKKERFSLILESASTNQTSMYLCASSLGGLYEQYFGPGTRLTVT.